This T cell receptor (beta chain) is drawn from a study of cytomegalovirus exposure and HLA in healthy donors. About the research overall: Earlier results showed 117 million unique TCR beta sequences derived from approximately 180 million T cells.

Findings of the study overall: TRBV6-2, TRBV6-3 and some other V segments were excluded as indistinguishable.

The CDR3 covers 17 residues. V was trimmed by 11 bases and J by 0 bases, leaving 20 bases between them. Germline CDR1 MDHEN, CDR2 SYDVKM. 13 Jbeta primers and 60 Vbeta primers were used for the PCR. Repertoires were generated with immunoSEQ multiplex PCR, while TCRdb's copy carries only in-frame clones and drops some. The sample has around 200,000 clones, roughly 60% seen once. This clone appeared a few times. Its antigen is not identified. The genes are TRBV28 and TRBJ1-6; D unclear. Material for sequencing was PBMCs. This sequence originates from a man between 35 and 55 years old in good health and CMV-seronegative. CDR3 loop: CAGGGGDTGSYNSPLHF. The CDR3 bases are TGTGCCGGAGGTGGAGGAGACACTGGCTCCTATAATTCACCCCTCCACTTT.